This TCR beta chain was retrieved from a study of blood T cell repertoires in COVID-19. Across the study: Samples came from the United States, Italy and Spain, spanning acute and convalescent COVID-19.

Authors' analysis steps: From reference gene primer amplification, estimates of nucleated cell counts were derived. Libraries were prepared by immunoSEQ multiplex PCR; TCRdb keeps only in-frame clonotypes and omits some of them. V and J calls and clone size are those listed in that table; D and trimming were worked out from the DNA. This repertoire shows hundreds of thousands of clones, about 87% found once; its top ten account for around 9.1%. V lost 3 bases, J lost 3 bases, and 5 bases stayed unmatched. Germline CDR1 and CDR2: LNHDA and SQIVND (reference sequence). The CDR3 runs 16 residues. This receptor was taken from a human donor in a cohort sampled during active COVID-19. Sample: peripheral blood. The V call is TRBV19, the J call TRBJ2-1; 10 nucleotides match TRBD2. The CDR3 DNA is TGTGCCAGTAGTATCCAACTAGCGGGATTCTACAATGAGCAGTTCTTC. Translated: CASSIQLAGFYNEQFF.